This TCR beta chain was identified during a study of T cell responses to AZD1222 COVID-19 vaccine. Study-level results: Repertoires were collected only later (after the peak T cell response had occurred). Donors skewed white British and female; clonal diversity was possibly underestimated. Two AZD1222 administrations were followed by greater Spike-specific TCR breadth and depth. Vaccine-related CD4 TCRs covered spike, predominating at 160-218 and 743-854.

Assay: immunoSEQ multiplex PCR; the TCRdb copy retains only in-frame clones and omits some. Altogether about 120,000 clones are present, roughly 85% being singletons, with the ten largest covering roughly 4.3%. V lost 11 bases and J lost 7, with 15 bases in between. Germline values: CDR1 KGHSH, CDR2 LQKENI. The CDR3 is made up of 12 amino acids. A word on this clone: What it binds is unknown.

The source was peripheral blood, collected on day 0 of MenACWY control vaccination. The chain is built from TRBV18 and TRBJ2-1; D possibly corresponds to TRBD2 (6 bases). This TCR was recovered from an adult in good health. CDR3 residues: CASNPGLNEQFF. CDR3 sequence (DNA): TGTGCCTCGAACCCGGGACTGAATGAGCAGTTCTTC.